Presented here are 28 T cell receptor beta chains from one specimen sequenced in a study of T cells in Graves' hyperthyroidism and ophthalmopathy. Amplified regions were TCR beta CDR3 sequences from RNA transcripts. The HTBI primer set served for first-round RT-PCR of the TCR CDR3. One entry per CDR3 protein results from TCRdb running MiXCR on the multiplex PCR reads. The table records about 690,000 distinct CDR3 sequences, around 16% of them present only once. Sequenced material: blood. These receptors originate from a man between 45 and 60 years old with Graves' hyperthyroidism.

The rearrangement links TRBV4-2 to TRBJ2-3, with 7 bases aligning to TRBD1. The CDR3 has 15 residues. The V gene's germline CDR1 is LGHNA and CDR2 YNFKEQ. With V trimmed by 1 base and J by 4 bases, 5 bases remained unmatched. The DNA of the CDR3 is TGTGCCAGCAGCCAAGGAAGGACAGGCCCAGATACGCAGTATTTT. This translates into CASSQGRTGPDTQYF.

This clonotype was recorded many times. The rearrangement uses TRBV18 and TRBJ2-5, with D possibly matching TRBD1 (6 bases). The V gene lost 3 bases and the J gene lost 4 bases, with 15 bases spanning the gap. Germline V gene lookup returns CDR1 KGHSH and CDR2 LQKENI. CDR3 length: 15 residues. The CDR3 spells CASSPTGIKGETQYF. The CDR3 bases are TGTGCCAGCTCACCGACAGGAATAAAGGGAGAGACCCAGTACTTC.

This clonotype was seen only a few times. The V and J genes are TRBV2 and TRBJ2-5; 7 bases match TRBD1. Germline loops: CDR1 SNHLY, CDR2 FYNNEI. The CDR3 spans 14 residues. The J segment lost 2 bases and the V segment lost 7 bases, leaving 7 bases of the junction unmatched. Written as DNA, the CDR3 is TGTGCCAGCACACAGGGGAGAACGCAAGAGACCCAGTACTTC. This translates into CASTQGRTQETQYF.

In its sample, this clonotype was seen many times. The chain is built from TRBV30 and TRBJ2-5, with 9 bases identical to TRBD2. From germline, CDR1 is GTSNPN and CDR2 SVGIG (reference sequence). The CDR3 is made up of 15 amino acids. Trimming cost V 0 bases and J 6 bases; bases outside gene matches: 8. CDR3 coding DNA: TGTGCCTGGAGTGTGGGTAGCGGGAGTAGAAAGACCCAGTACTTC. Protein product: CAWSVGSGSRKTQYF.

This clonotype was detected a few times. CDR3: CASSLGGENTGELFF. The DNA of the CDR3 is TGTGCCAGCAGTTTAGGGGGGGAGAACACCGGGGAGCTGTTTTTT. The V and J genes are TRBV28 and TRBJ2-2; 7 bases match TRBD2. The V gene's germline CDR1 is MDHEN and CDR2 SYDVKM. This CDR3 contains 15 residues. Trimming at V came to 2 bases and at J to 1 base, leaving 1 base not matched to a gene.

This clonotype was counted a few times. The chain links TRBV2 to TRBJ1-6; 11 bases line up with TRBD1. CDR3 length: 15 residues. In germline, CDR1 is SNHLY, CDR2 FYNNEI. V shed 6 bases, J shed 10 bases, and the junction held 8 bases outside the gene matches. The CDR3 region is CASRSDRGLWSPLHF. CDR3 DNA sequence: TGTGCCAGCAGATCGGACAGGGGGCTATGGTCACCCCTCCACTTT. Supplemented by reference TRBV2 and TRBJ1-6, the full variable domain reads EPEVTQTPSHQVTQMGQEVILRCVPISNHLYFYWYRQILGQKVEFLVSFYNNEISEKSEIFDDQFSVERPDGSNFTLKIRSTKLEDSAMYFCASRSDRGLWSPLHFGNGTRLTVT.

The V gene is TRBV9, the J gene TRBJ2-2; 10 bases match TRBD2. The CDR3 is made up of 16 amino acids. Germline trimming cut 5 bases from V and 1 base from J; bases unmatched to any gene: 5. Germline lookup yields CDR1 SGDLS and CDR2 YYNGEE. CDR3 in DNA: TGTGCCAGCAGTGCTTTAGCGGGAGGGAACACCGGGGAGCTGTTTTTT. Translated, it gives CASSALAGGNTGELFF.

This clonotype showed up just a few times. The V gene is TRBV27, the J gene TRBJ2-7, with TRBD1 as a possible D gene (5 bases). With 1 base removed from V and 2 bases from J, the gap between germline ends came to 15 bases. Per the germline V gene, CDR1 is MNHEY and CDR2 is SMNVEV (reference sequence). This CDR3 comprises 16 residues. CDR3 DNA sequence: TGTGCCAGCAGTTTATTAGTGACGCAGGGCCCCTACGAGCAGTACTTC. It codes for CASSLLVTQGPYEQYF.

In this sample, this clonotype turned up many times. The chain has TRBV20-1 and TRBJ2-1; D remains unclear. V dropped 7 bases and J dropped 7 bases, with 11 bases sitting between them. This CDR3 has 11 amino acids. Germline V gene data show CDR1 as DFQATT and CDR2 as SNEGSKA (reference sequence). The CDR3: CSGSKFNEQFF. The CDR3 region has the DNA TGCAGTGGCTCAAAGTTTAATGAGCAGTTCTTC.

Ten or more counts support this clonotype. The chain uses TRBV15 and TRBJ1-5; weak D call: TRBD1 (5 bases). The germline V and J ends were trimmed by 3 bases and 4 bases, with 19 bases remaining between them. Germline assignment: CDR1 LNHNV and CDR2 YYDKDF (reference sequence). This CDR3 contains 17 residues. CDR3 residues: CATSRDRGIGTNQPQHF. CDR3 DNA: TGTGCCACCAGCAGGGATCGGGGGATTGGAACGAATCAGCCCCAGCATTTT.

This clonotype was found many times. The chain links TRBV2 to TRBJ2-2, with D unclear. CDR3 length equals 15 residues. Germline lookup yields CDR1 SNHLY and CDR2 FYNNEI. V shed 7 bases and J shed 1 base, with 13 bases lying between them. The CDR3 spells CASKGADRNTGELFF. The CDR3, as DNA: TGTGCCAGCAAAGGCGCAGATAGGAACACCGGGGAGCTGTTTTTT.

This clonotype was seen ten or more times. The chain joins TRBV6-1 to TRBJ1-2, with 8 bases fitting TRBD1. This CDR3 region has 14 residues. J was trimmed by 4 bases and V by 6 bases; bases with no gene match: 7. The germline gives CDR1 MNHNS, CDR2 SASEGT. The CDR3: CASRRTGMGYGYTF. The CDR3, as DNA: TGTGCCAGCAGACGGACAGGGATGGGCTATGGCTACACCTTC.

The sample holds a few counts of this clonotype. The chain has TRBV9 and TRBJ2-1, with D perhaps matching TRBD1 (6 bases). In germline, CDR1 is SGDLS, CDR2 YYNGEE. This CDR3 has 14 amino acids. Trimming removed 3 bases at V and 7 bases at J, with 14 bases between. DNA for the CDR3: TGTGCCAGCAGCGGACAGGTCTCAGTGAATGAGCAGTTCTTC. Translation: CASSGQVSVNEQFF.

This rearrangement joins TRBV5-1 to TRBJ2-7, with 9 bases aligning to TRBD1. V shed 0 bases, J shed 7 bases, and the junction held 5 bases outside the gene matches. The length of the CDR3 is 14 residues. The V gene's germline CDR1 is SGHRS and CDR2 YFSETQ. The CDR3 DNA reads TGCGCCAGCAGCTTGGCGGGACAGGGCCGGGAGCAGTACTTC. Amino acid sequence: CASSLAGQGREQYF.

This clonotype was found a few times. One end of the junction does not line up with germline, which may come from a read error. The chain couples TRBV2 to TRBJ1-3, with D possibly TRBD1 on 6 matching bases. From germline, CDR1 is SNHLY and CDR2 FYNNEI. The CDR3 runs to 15 residues. The CDR3 DNA follows: TGTGCCAGCAGTCGGGACACCAGCTCTGGAAGCACCATATATTTT. Translated, it gives CASSRDTSSGSTIYF.

The sample holds many counts of this clonotype. The rearrangement joins TRBV27 to TRBJ1-5; TRBD1 matches at 8 bases. The junction had 2 bases not matched to a gene; V was cut back by 5 bases and J by 5 bases. The CDR3 contains 13 residues. The V gene's germline CDR1 is MNHEY and CDR2 SMNVEV (reference sequence). CDR3 amino acids: CASSSRGHQPQHF. The CDR3, as DNA: TGTGCCAGCAGTAGCAGGGGGCATCAGCCCCAGCATTTT.

This clonotype was seen ten or more times. V usage is TRBV28 and J usage is TRBJ2-3, with 7 bases fitting TRBD2. Germline V CDR1 and CDR2: MDHEN, SYDVKM. The V segment lost 7 bases and the J segment 0 bases; nucleotides outside the gene matches: 4. This CDR3 is 14 amino acids long. The CDR3 coding sequence is TGTGCCAGCAAGAGCGGGGTTAGCACAGATACGCAGTATTTT. Protein product: CASKSGVSTDTQYF.

This clonotype was picked up a small number of times. The chain uses TRBV7-3 and TRBJ2-5; the D gene is possibly TRBD2 (6 bases). Germline values: CDR1 SGHTA, CDR2 FQGTGA. The CDR3 spans 15 residues. Trimming left V 2 bases short and J 5 bases short, with 15 bases between. CDR3 in DNA: TGTGCCAGCAGCTTATCCCCGGCTAGCGTGGAGACCCAGTACTTC. Its translation is CASSLSPASVETQYF.

Many counts were recorded for this clonotype. The gene calls are TRBV20-1 and TRBJ2-5; 10 positions match TRBD2. Germline V lookup: CDR1 DFQATT, CDR2 SNEGSKA (reference sequence). With 4 bases clipped from V and 4 bases from J, the junction kept 6 bases outside the gene matches. The CDR3 length is 14 residues. DNA of the CDR3: TGCAGTGCTATCCCAGCGGGAGGGCCAGAGACCCAGTACTTC. Translated, it gives CSAIPAGGPETQYF.

This clonotype was recorded many times. The chain combines TRBV6-2 or TRBV6-3 with TRBJ2-1, with 7 bases matching TRBD1. The CDR3 consists of 16 residues. Germline loops: CDR1 MNHEY, CDR2 SVGEGT. V lost 2 bases to trimming and J lost 4 bases; unmatched junction nucleotides: 8. CDR3 sequence reads: CASSYPPGQIYNEQFF. CDR3 DNA: TGTGCCAGCAGTTACCCCCCGGGACAGATTTACAATGAGCAGTTCTTC.

The chain combines TRBV6-1 with TRBJ1-5; no reliable D call. CDR3 size: 13 residues. The germline CDR1 and CDR2 sequences are MNHNS and SASEGT. V gave up 2 bases and J gave up 5 bases, with 7 bases separating them. CDR3 DNA sequence: TGTGCCAGCAGTGAAATCGGGGATCAGCCCCAGCATTTT. Its protein product is CASSEIGDQPQHF.

The CDR3 DNA is TGTGCCAGCAGTTTGGACAGGTTCAACATTCAGTACTTC. The encoded protein is CASSLDRFNIQYF. The chain recombines TRBV28 with TRBJ2-4; 7 bases agree with TRBD1. Germline-derived CDR1 and CDR2 are MDHEN and SYDVKM. V was clipped by 3 bases and J by 7 bases; unmatched bases: 3. This CDR3 has 13 amino acids.

This clonotype has ten or more counts. The CDR3 DNA follows: TGTGCCAGCAGCGCTACAGGTGGCTATCAGCCCCAGCATTTT. Encoded protein: CASSATGGYQPQHF. This rearrangement joins TRBV9 to TRBJ1-5, with TRBD1 as a possible D gene (5 bases). This CDR3 region has 14 residues. From germline, CDR1 is SGDLS and CDR2 YYNGEE. V dropped 3 bases and J dropped 5 bases, with 12 bases sitting between them. Drawing the rest from reference TRBV9 and TRBJ1-5, the complete variable domain is DSGVTQTPKHLITATGQRVTLRCSPRSGDLSVYWYQQSLDQGLQFLIQYYNGEERAKGNILERFSAQQFPDLHSELNLSSLELGDSALYFCASSATGGYQPQHFGDGTRLSIL.

In regard to this clonotype: This could be a read error, since a much larger clone is one nucleotide away. The rearrangement joins TRBV7-9 to TRBJ2-5; no definite D call. Germline V CDR1 and CDR2: SEHNR, FQNEAQ (reference sequence). Trimming pared 4 bases from V and 1 base from J, leaving 13 bases between. CDR3 size: 15 residues. CDR3 residues: CASSSSDRAQETQYF. DNA of the CDR3: TGTGCCAGCAGCTCCAGCGATAGGGCCCAAGAGACCCAGTACTTC.

The chain links TRBV7-6 to TRBJ2-7; D remains ambiguous. V lost 7 bases and J 3 bases, leaving 16 bases between the germline ends. The germline gives CDR1 SGHVS, CDR2 FNYEAQ. This CDR3 is 14 amino acids long. The CDR3 sequence: CASTEDPGDYEQYF. CDR3 sequence (DNA): TGTGCCAGCACCGAAGACCCTGGCGACTACGAGCAGTACTTC.

This clonotype showed up many times. The V call is TRBV28, the J call TRBJ2-7; TRBD1 matches at 10 bases. Germline lookup yields CDR1 MDHEN and CDR2 SYDVKM. This CDR3 is 16 amino acids long. After removal of 7 bases from V and 5 bases from J, the junction contained 14 bases not matched to a gene. The CDR3 nucleotides are TGTGCCAGCATCCCCCGTCCGGGGACAGGGGACCACGAGCAGTACTTC. Residues: CASIPRPGTGDHEQYF.

Ten or more counts support this clonotype. V is TRBV2 and J is TRBJ2-4; D is undetermined. This CDR3 region has 15 residues. Between the trimmed V and J ends, which lost 2 bases and 0 bases, there was a span of 8 bases. CDR1 is SNHLY, CDR2 FYNNEI, per germline. CDR3 sequence (DNA): TGTGCCAGCAGTGAACATTGGCTAGCCAAAAACATTCAGTACTTC. This codes for CASSEHWLAKNIQYF.

Ten or more counts support this clonotype. The chain employs TRBV7-6 and TRBJ1-1; D unresolved. Trimming left V 2 bases short and J 0 bases short, with 10 bases between. CDR3 length: 15 residues. The germline CDR1 and CDR2 sequences are SGHVS and FNYEAQ. CDR3 in DNA: TGTGCCAGCAGCTTATCGGTGCAACTGAACACTGAAGCTTTCTTT. Protein sequence: CASSLSVQLNTEAFF.